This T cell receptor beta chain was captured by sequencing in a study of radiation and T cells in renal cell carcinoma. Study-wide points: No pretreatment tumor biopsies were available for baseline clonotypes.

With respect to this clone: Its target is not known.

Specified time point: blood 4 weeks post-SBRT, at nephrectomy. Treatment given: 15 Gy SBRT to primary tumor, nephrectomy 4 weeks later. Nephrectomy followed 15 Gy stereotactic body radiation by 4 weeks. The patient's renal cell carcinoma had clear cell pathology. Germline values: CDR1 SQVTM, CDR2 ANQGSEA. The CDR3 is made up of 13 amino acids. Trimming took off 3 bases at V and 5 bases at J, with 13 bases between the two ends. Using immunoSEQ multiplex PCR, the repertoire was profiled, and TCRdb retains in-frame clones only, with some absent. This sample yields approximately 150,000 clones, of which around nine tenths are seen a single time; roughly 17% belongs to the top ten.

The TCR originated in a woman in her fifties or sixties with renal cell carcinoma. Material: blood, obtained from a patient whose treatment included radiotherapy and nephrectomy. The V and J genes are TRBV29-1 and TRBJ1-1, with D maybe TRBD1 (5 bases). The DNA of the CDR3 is TGCAGCGTTGAGAGTGGGGGTTATACTGAAGCTTTCTTT. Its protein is CSVESGGYTEAFF.